Given below is one T cell receptor (beta chain) in context. The antigen remains unidentified. The germline CDR1 and CDR2 sequences are MNHNS and SASEGT. This CDR3 is 11 amino acids long. J lost 12 bases, V lost 5 bases, and 4 bases had no gene match. PCR involved 60 Vbeta and 13 Jbeta primers. Data came from immunoSEQ multiplex PCR; TCRdb stores just in-frame clones and leaves some out. The sample yields about 120,000 clones, less than 10% seen once. This sample was taken from a study of cytomegalovirus exposure and HLA in healthy donors. Study-level results: One later analysis reportedly identified an Asian-associated ancestry cluster that showed fewer N-insertions than the roughly 670-donor mean. A missense DCLRE1C variant was associated with V- and J-gene trimming of TCR beta chains in a later analysis, and an independent cohort replicated the association.

Sequencing used PBMCs. The source of this sequence is a woman aged 40 to 55 in good health and CMV-seropositive. The chain has TRBV6-1 and TRBJ2-1; 7 bases match TRBD1. DNA for the CDR3: TGTGCCAGCAGTATGACAGGGACGCAGTTCTTC. This codes for CASSMTGTQFF.